A selection of T cell receptor beta chains follows, all from one sample in a study of T cells in Graves' hyperthyroidism and ophthalmopathy. Using its own MiXCR run on the multiplex PCR reads, TCRdb lists one record per CDR3 protein. The sample carries under 600,000 distinct CDR3 sequences, approximately 15% recorded once. Sample: blood. The receptors were gathered from a woman aged 35 to 49 with Graves' ophthalmopathy. CDR3s include the opening cysteine and the closing phenylalanine or tryptophan. Fields, in order: D gene, V gene, clone size, J gene, CDR3 DNA, CDR3 protein. The D gene is left open where the match is weak. Size is stated for part of the rows, as once, few or many counts, or as a class when the clone is expanded.

NA	TRBV6-2/TRBV6-3	many	TRBJ2-3	TGTGCCAGCAGTTACGTCTACGGTGACACAAATACGCAGTATTTT	CASSYVYGDTNTQYF
TRBD2	TRBV5-4	NA	TRBJ2-2	TGTGCCAGCAAACGCGGGGGGGCGAGCACCGGGGAGCTGTTTTTT	CASKRGGASTGELFF
NA	TRBV20-1	few	TRBJ1-3	TGCAGTGCTAGAGACGCGTCCGGGCGGGGGAACTCTGGAAACACCATATATTTT	CSARDASGRGNSGNTIYF
NA	TRBV5-1	NA	TRBJ2-5	TGCGCCAGCAGCTCCGGGACGTACTTGACCCAGTACTTC	CASSSGTYLTQYF
TRBD2	TRBV28	many	TRBJ2-1	TGTGCCAGCTTGACTAGCGGGAGTTACAATGAGCAGTTCTTC	CASLTSGSYNEQFF
TRBD2	TRBV11-2	many	TRBJ2-4	TGTGCCAGCAGCCTCGGACTAGCGGGCACAGACATTCAGTACTTC	CASSLGLAGTDIQYF
NA	TRBV20-1	many	TRBJ2-7	TGCAGTGCTAGAGGTTCGGCAGGGTCCTACGAGCAGTACTTC	CSARGSAGSYEQYF
TRBD1	TRBV28	many	TRBJ2-4	TGTGCCAGTTCCGGGACAGGGAGAGAAAACATTCAGTACTTC	CASSGTGRENIQYF
NA	TRBV29-1	NA	TRBJ1-2	TGCAGCGTTGGGGGGGAGGGTCGCTACACCTTC	CSVGGEGRYTF
TRBD2	TRBV3-1	many	TRBJ2-3	TGTGCCAGCAGCCAAGGTATGGCCAGCGGGGCTAGCACAGATACGCAGTATTTT	CASSQGMASGASTDTQYF
NA	TRBV10-3	once	TRBJ2-1	TGTGCCATCATGGCAGTCAATGAGCAGTTCTTC	CAIMAVNEQFF
NA	TRBV6-2/TRBV6-3	NA	TRBJ1-6	TGTGCCAGCAGTTACTCGAGCTGGGAGGACTCCTATAATTCACCCCTCCACTTT	CASSYSSWEDSYNSPLHF
NA	TRBV5-1	many	TRBJ1-1	TGTGCCAGCTCGAACCTGAACACTGAAGCTTTCTTT	CASSNLNTEAFF
TRBD2	TRBV5-1	few	TRBJ2-1	TGCGCCAGCAGCCCCTCCGGGCTAGCGGGTATCAATGAGCAGTTCTTC	CASSPSGLAGINEQFF
NA	TRBV20-1	NA	TRBJ1-5	TGCAGTGCTAGAGAAGGCGGCTGGGGGGCGCCCCAGCATTTT	CSAREGGWGAPQHF
NA	TRBV7-3	NA	TRBJ2-3	TGTGCCAGCAGCTCCTTTTTTGAAGATACGCAGTATTTT	CASSSFFEDTQYF
NA	TRBV2	many	TRBJ1-5	TGTGCCAGCAGTGAACAGGGAATGAGCAATCAGCCCCAGCATTTT	CASSEQGMSNQPQHF
NA	TRBV5-8	NA	TRBJ2-2	TGTGCCAGCAGCTTAGGACACTTCGCGAACACCGGGGAGCTGTTTTTT	CASSLGHFANTGELFF
NA	TRBV2	NA	TRBJ1-6	TGTGCCACCGCAGGGCTGGGGTATAATTCACCCCTCCACTTT	CATAGLGYNSPLHF
TRBD2	TRBV15	NA	TRBJ2-7	TGTGCCACCAGCATCGGGACTAGCGGACTCTACGAGCAGTACTTC	CATSIGTSGLYEQYF
NA	TRBV28	many	TRBJ2-1	TGTGCCAGCAGTCCGCCCTCCGGGGTCAATGAGCAGTTCTTC	CASSPPSGVNEQFF
TRBD2	TRBV5-1	NA	TRBJ2-5	TGCGCCAGCAGTCTGACGGGAGGGCCCGGGGAGACCCAGTACTTC	CASSLTGGPGETQYF
TRBD2	TRBV20-1	many	TRBJ2-3	TGCAGTGCTCCCGACCGGCTAGCGGGACCAGATACGCAGTATTTT	CSAPDRLAGPDTQYF
TRBD1	TRBV29-1	many	TRBJ1-4	TGCAGCGTTGAGGGGACAGGGGACGAAAAACTGTTTTTT	CSVEGTGDEKLFF
TRBD2	TRBV7-7	NA	TRBJ2-1	TGTGCTAGCAGCTTAGATGCTAGCGGGAGGAATGAGCAGTTCTTC	CASSLDASGRNEQFF
NA	TRBV10-3	NA	TRBJ2-7	TGTGCCATCAGCCCTCAGACCTCCTACGAGCAGTACTTC	CAISPQTSYEQYF
NA	TRBV7-9	few	TRBJ2-6	TGTGCCAGTCTTGGTGTGACCTCTGGGGCCAACGTCCTGACTTTC	CASLGVTSGANVLTF
NA	TRBV11-2	many	TRBJ1-3	TGTGCCAGCAGTTCCCTGGTCTCTGGAAACACCATATATTTT	CASSSLVSGNTIYF
NA	TRBV5-1	many	TRBJ2-5	TGCGCCAGCAGTACTCGGGACATTTCGGGGGGGACCCAGTACTTC	CASSTRDISGGTQYF
NA	TRBV30	many	TRBJ2-3	TGTGCCTGCAGCAGGGGGGCAGATACGCAGTATTTT	CACSRGADTQYF
NA	TRBV12-3/TRBV12-4	few	TRBJ2-6	TGTGCCAGCACCCTCAGGCGTGGGGCCAACGTCCTGACTTTC	CASTLRRGANVLTF
NA	TRBV20-1	NA	TRBJ1-6	TGCAGTGCCCGGGGAGGGCCGATGAATTCACCCCTCCACTTT	CSARGGPMNSPLHF
NA	TRBV6-1	few	TRBJ2-7	TGTGCCAGCAGTCATTACAGCGGACAGACCTACGAGCAGTACTTC	CASSHYSGQTYEQYF